A single sample gave rise to the 15 T cell receptor beta chains below, sequenced in a study of beta chain features in type 1 diabetes. Regarding the study as a whole: Shorter TCRB CDR3s, moderately but significantly so, were found in Type 1 diabetes patients in all four CD4+ subsets.

For these TCRs, the target antigens are not known. The whole isolated RNA underwent reverse transcription, so sequencing captured expressed TCRB transcripts. The protocol was immunoSEQ multiplex PCR, while the TCRdb copy is restricted to in-frame clones and leaves out a portion. The repertoire holds 600,000 or so clones, around 11% seen once, with more than 0.1% in the top ten. Sequencing was done on a sample of naive CD4+ T cells from blood. The source is a man aged 25-40 years with type 1 diabetes.

This clone was detected only a few times. This CDR3 is also generated by other DNA sequences in the sample. The chain is built from TRBV7-9 and TRBJ2-2; D ambiguous. CDR3 length: 13 amino acids. V dropped 0 bases and J dropped 6 bases, with 5 bases sitting between them. CDR1 and CDR2 (germline): SEHNR, FQNEAQ (reference sequence). CDR3 in DNA: TGTGCCAGCAGCTTAGCAGGTCCCGGGGAGCTGTTTTTT. Translating gives CASSLAGPGELFF.

The chain uses TRBV5-1 and TRBJ1-3; tentative D call: TRBD1 (6 bases). Per the germline V gene, CDR1 is SGHRS and CDR2 is YFSETQ. Trimming stripped 4 bases from V and 4 bases from J, with 15 bases between. The length of the CDR3 is 15 residues. In nucleotides, the CDR3 is TGCGCCAGCAGCGACGAACAGGGACACGGAAACACCATATATTTT. It translates to CASSDEQGHGNTIYF.

CDR3 amino acids: CASSEVPQVDTQYF. The CDR3 nucleotides read TGTGCCAGCAGTGAAGTCCCCCAAGTAGATACGCAGTATTTT. V gene TRBV6-1 combines with J gene TRBJ2-3; D gene unclear. This CDR3 has 14 amino acids. Trimming took 1 base from V and 5 from J, leaving 10 bases between them. Germline V lookup: CDR1 MNHNS, CDR2 SASEGT.

This clone was seen more than once but under ten times. The J gene is TRBJ2-1, the V gene TRBV18; D is unresolved. V lost 3 bases to trimming and J lost 5 bases, with 14 bases between them. The length of the CDR3 is 15 residues. Germline V lookup: CDR1 KGHSH, CDR2 LQKENI. The CDR3 nucleotides are TGTGCCAGCTCACCTCTGGCGTTGGGCGACAATGAGCAGTTCTTC. It yields the protein CASSPLALGDNEQFF.

The rearrangement joins TRBV4-2 to TRBJ2-2; 8 bases match TRBD2. J lost 5 bases, V lost 4 bases, and 6 bases had no gene match. The V gene's germline CDR1 is LGHNA and CDR2 YNFKEQ. The CDR3 totals 15 residues. CDR3: CASSRGGLTTGELFF. CDR3 nucleotide sequence: TGTGCCAGCAGCCGCGGGGGGCTGACGACCGGGGAGCTGTTTTTT.

This clone has a handful of counts. This chain joins TRBV11-2 and TRBJ1-5; D uncertain. CDR3 size: 13 residues. V was trimmed by 3 bases and J by 1 base, leaving 4 bases between them. Germline assignment: CDR1 SGHAT and CDR2 FQNNGV. CDR3 in DNA: TGTGCCAGCAGCTTCGAAAGCAATCAGCCCCAGCATTTT. Its protein product is CASSFESNQPQHF.

The chain couples TRBV7-2 to TRBJ2-3; D unresolved. The V end lost 5 bases, the J end lost 1 base, and 7 bases lay between the germline ends. The CDR3 spans 13 residues. From germline, CDR1 is SGHTA and CDR2 FQGNSA. CDR3 DNA sequence: TGTGCCAGCAGCGAGGTTCGCACAGATACGCAGTATTTT. Its translation: CASSEVRTDTQYF.

The chain joins TRBV5-1 to TRBJ2-6; D is unresolved. The CDR3 totals 16 residues. The germline CDR1 and CDR2 sequences are SGHRS and YFSETQ. Trimming took off 5 bases at V and 2 bases at J, with 14 bases between the two ends. The CDR3 DNA is TGCGCCAGCAGATTGACCGTGGCGACTGGGGCCAACGTCCTGACTTTC. This codes for CASRLTVATGANVLTF.

The chain joins TRBV7-9 to TRBJ2-4, with TRBD1 as a possible D gene (6 bases). The V end was cut by 5 bases, the J end by 0 bases, with 14 bases between. Germline V CDR1 and CDR2: SEHNR, FQNEAQ (reference sequence). The CDR3 is 16 residues long. The CDR3 is CASSDPGEVAKNIQYF. As DNA, the CDR3 is TGTGCCAGCAGCGATCCAGGGGAAGTAGCCAAAAACATTCAGTACTTC.

The chain recombines TRBV27 with TRBJ2-7; possible D gene TRBD1, 6 bases. V was clipped by 2 bases and J by 2 bases, with 16 bases between them. CDR3 size: 16 residues. Germline V gene lookup returns CDR1 MNHEY and CDR2 SMNVEV (reference sequence). CDR3 bases: TGTGCCAGCAGTTTAAGGGGGTCTACAGCTCCCTACGAGCAGTACTTC. Translation gives CASSLRGSTAPYEQYF.

In this sample, this clone turned up a few times. The J gene is TRBJ1-3, the V gene TRBV7-6; D is unclear. The germline V and J ends were trimmed by 1 base and 3 bases, with 1 base remaining between them. The CDR3 covers 12 residues. Germline CDR1 is SGHVS and CDR2 is FNYEAQ. Here the CDR3 reads CASSLGGNTIYF. DNA of the CDR3: TGTGCCAGCAGCTTAGGTGGAAACACCATATATTTT. The variable domain in full, completed from reference TRBV7-6 and TRBJ1-3, reads GAGVSQSPRYKVTKRGQDVALRCDPISGHVSLYWYRQALGQGPEFLTYFNYEAQQDKSGLPNDRFSAERPEGSISTLTIQRTEQRDSAMYRCASSLGGNTIYFGEGSWLTVV.

The chain couples TRBV30 to TRBJ1-5, with unresolved D. With 0 bases removed from V and 2 bases from J, the gap between germline ends came to 5 bases. The CDR3 is 13 residues long. Germline V gene lookup returns CDR1 GTSNPN and CDR2 SVGIG (reference sequence). CDR3 amino acids: CAWSVPGNQPQHF. CDR3 coding DNA: TGTGCCTGGAGTGTACCAGGCAATCAGCCCCAGCATTTT.

A remark on this clone: Within the sample, other DNA sequences also encode this same CDR3. The chain carries TRBV10-3 and TRBJ2-7; TRBD1 matches 9 bases. CDR1 and CDR2 (germline): ENHRY, SYGVKD. The length of the CDR3 is 14 residues. J lost 1 base, V lost 2 bases, and 0 bases had no gene match. CDR3 residues: CAISEGTGSYEQYF. In nucleotides, the CDR3 is TGTGCCATCAGTGAGGGGACAGGGTCCTACGAGCAGTACTTC.

This clone occurred a few times. The rearrangement links TRBV13 to TRBJ2-3, with D perhaps assigned TRBD1 or TRBD2 (5 bases each). CDR3 size: 14 residues. From germline, CDR1 is PRHDT and CDR2 FYEKMQ (reference sequence). V lost 3 bases and J lost 4, with 11 bases in between. CDR3 DNA: TGTGCCAGCAGCTTCAATAGAGGGGCAGATACGCAGTATTTT. It specifies CASSFNRGADTQYF.

J is TRBJ2-3 and V is TRBV7-8, with 7 positions matching TRBD2. The germline gives CDR1 SGHVS, CDR2 FQNEAQ. With V trimmed by 3 bases and J by 1 base, 10 bases remained unmatched. This CDR3 is 17 amino acids long. The CDR3 here is CASSFPAGVSRTDTQYF. CDR3 in DNA: TGTGCCAGCAGCTTCCCCGCGGGAGTATCCCGCACAGATACGCAGTATTTT.